This T cell receptor beta chain came from a study of T cells in Graves' hyperthyroidism and ophthalmopathy. Study observations and caveats: Researchers found most expanded thyroid clonotypes above 0.001 in blood as well.

Notes on this clonotype: Its specificity is not known. The junction departs from the called germline gene at one end, perhaps through a read error.

Patients were excluded for uncontrolled infection, other autoimmune disease, pregnancy or lactation. Diagnosis relied on clinical symptoms, serum thyroxine and TRAb, thyroid ultrasound and orbital computed tomography. Amplification yielded TCR beta CDR3 regions, with RNA transcripts as the source. The study used the HTBI primer set for a first-round RT-PCR of the TCR CDR3. MiXCR, run by TCRdb on the multiplex PCR reads, gives a single entry per CDR3 protein. The sample includes about 500,000 distinct CDR3 sequences, 46% of them seen just once. The sequenced sample was peripheral blood or thyroid tissue (not recorded which). The TCR originated in an adult woman with Graves' disease, either hyperthyroidism or ophthalmopathy (not recorded which).

The CDR3 region is CASSQADRPWEQYF. CDR3 nucleotide sequence: TGTGCCAGCAGCCAAGCCGACAGGCCGTGGGAGCAGTACTTC. The rearrangement links TRBV5-1 to TRBJ2-7; possibly TRBD1 for D (6 bases). Germline loops: CDR1 SGHRS, CDR2 YFSETQ. The CDR3 consists of 14 residues.